These 30 T cell receptor beta chains came from one sample sequenced in a study of blood T cell repertoires in COVID-19 (dated by TCRdb to the early 2020s). Library construction relied on the immunoSEQ multiplex PCR assay. TCRdb stores this immuneACCESS table with in-frame sequences only. Part of the clones is absent; in the studies checked, under half of the shortfall reflects unresolved V genes, and no reason is known for the rest. Within this sample are roughly 190,000 clones, with 90% to 95% of them counted one time only. Of the sample, about 0.76% falls within the top ten clones. Sequencing was done on a sample of peripheral blood. Every receptor here comes from a man aged 25 to 45 with COVID-19, enrolled during active disease.

This chain connects TRBV4-1 to TRBJ2-1; 7 positions match TRBD1. This CDR3 has 14 residues. V was pared by 4 bases and J by 6 bases, with 6 bases of the junction left unmatched. CDR1 MGHRA and CDR2 YSYEKL come from the germline V gene. The CDR3 loop is CASSPDRVGNEQFF. The DNA for the CDR3 is TGCGCCAGCAGCCCTGACAGGGTAGGCAATGAGCAGTTCTTC.

The chain joins TRBV6-1 to TRBJ1-6; D is perhaps TRBD1 (5 bases). Trimming cost V 3 bases and J 6 bases, with 12 bases left between them. Looked up from germline, CDR1 is MNHNS and CDR2 is SASEGT. CDR3 length: 15 residues. The CDR3 sequence: CASSEAGNFNSPLHF. The CDR3 DNA sequence: TGTGCCAGCAGTGAGGCAGGGAACTTTAATTCACCCCTCCACTTT.

The V gene is TRBV2, the J gene TRBJ1-5, with unresolved D. Germline lookup yields CDR1 SNHLY and CDR2 FYNNEI. This CDR3 has 15 amino acids. The V end was cut by 4 bases, the J end by 0 bases, with 10 bases between. The CDR3 here is CASSGLKYSNQPQHF. CDR3 nucleotides: TGTGCCAGCAGTGGACTTAAGTATAGCAATCAGCCCCAGCATTTT.

The CDR3 bases are TGTGCCAGCGCCTCCGGGACTAGCGCCACCGGGGAGCTGTTTTTT. This gives the protein CASASGTSATGELFF. The rearrangement joins TRBV2 to TRBJ2-2; 10 nucleotides match TRBD2. Per germline, CDR1 SNHLY and CDR2 FYNNEI. The CDR3 covers 15 residues. V was clipped by 8 bases and J by 4 bases; unmatched bases: 7.

This clone was seen a single time. V and J are TRBV6-1 and TRBJ2-1; TRBD1 matches 10 bases. The CDR3 spans 17 residues. Trimming took 4 bases from V and 4 from J; bases not matched to a gene: 10. Germline V lookup: CDR1 MNHNS, CDR2 SASEGT. The CDR3 nucleotides are TGTGCCAGCAGTGTTTTTCAGGCGGGACAGGGGTACAATGAGCAGTTCTTC. It encodes CASSVFQAGQGYNEQFF.

The chain links TRBV28 to TRBJ1-1, with D perhaps TRBD1 (6 bases). Germline-derived CDR1 and CDR2 are MDHEN and SYDVKM. This CDR3 comprises 12 residues. The V end lost 4 bases, the J end lost 9 bases, and 12 bases lay between the germline ends. The CDR3 here is CASSSTGYQAFF. In DNA form, the CDR3 reads TGTGCCAGCAGTTCTACAGGGTATCAAGCTTTCTTT.

This chain links TRBV30 with TRBJ2-2, with D possibly being TRBD1 (5 bases). CDR3 length: 14 amino acids. V was cut by 1 base and J by 4 bases, with 10 bases left in between. Germline values: CDR1 GTSNPN, CDR2 SVGIG (reference sequence). This CDR3 reads CAWSAGSGTGELFF. The CDR3, as DNA: TGTGCCTGGAGTGCAGGGTCGGGCACCGGGGAGCTGTTTTTT.

The chain recombines TRBV7-9 with TRBJ2-7; the D gene is possibly TRBD1 (5 bases). The germline V gene has CDR1 SEHNR and CDR2 FQNEAQ (reference sequence). Trimming removed 3 bases at V and 0 bases at J, with 12 bases between. The CDR3 loop spans 15 amino acids. CDR3 loop: CASSFTRQSSYEQYF. CDR3 nucleotides: TGTGCCAGCAGCTTTACTCGACAGAGCTCCTACGAGCAGTACTTC.

The V gene is TRBV27, the J gene TRBJ2-1, with TRBD1 matching over 9 bases. This CDR3 comprises 15 residues. Germline V gene data show CDR1 as MNHEY and CDR2 as SMNVEV (reference sequence). With 2 bases clipped from V and 8 bases from J, the junction kept 7 bases outside the gene matches. Here the CDR3 reads CASSLSGTGTYEQFF. The CDR3 bases are TGTGCCAGCAGTTTAAGTGGGACAGGGACATATGAGCAGTTCTTC.

The chain links TRBV10-3 to TRBJ1-6; D possibly corresponds to TRBD1 (6 bases). The V gene lost 2 bases and the J gene lost 0 bases, with 8 bases spanning the gap. CDR3 length: 16 amino acids. Germline V gene lookup returns CDR1 ENHRY and CDR2 SYGVKD. The CDR3 loop reads CAISEPQGSYNSPLHF. The CDR3 DNA is TGTGCCATCAGTGAGCCACAGGGCTCCTATAATTCACCCCTCCACTTT.

The DNA for the CDR3 is TGCGCCAGCAGATTGTCGCCGGGACAGGCGAATTCACCCCTCCACTTT. Its protein product is CASRLSPGQANSPLHF. The chain recombines TRBV5-1 with TRBJ1-6; 8 bases align to TRBD1. CDR3 length equals 16 residues. V dropped 5 bases and J dropped 7; count of bases not matched to a gene: 11. From germline, CDR1 is SGHRS and CDR2 YFSETQ.

The V call is TRBV6-5, the J call TRBJ1-3; D perhaps matches TRBD1 (6 bases). The CDR3 consists of 15 residues. V was shortened by 4 bases and J by 4 bases, with 14 bases between the two germline ends. Germline-derived CDR1 and CDR2 are MNHEY and SVGAGI. The CDR3 loop reads CASSSPRGAGNTIYF. CDR3 coding DNA: TGTGCCAGCAGTTCGCCCAGGGGTGCAGGAAACACCATATATTTT.

The chain has TRBV13 and TRBJ1-1; D not resolved. V dropped 5 bases and J dropped 2 bases, with 6 bases sitting between them. Germline V gene data show CDR1 as PRHDT and CDR2 as FYEKMQ (reference sequence). The CDR3 has 12 amino acids. This CDR3 is CASSESNTEAFF. In DNA, the CDR3 is TGTGCCAGCAGCGAGTCCAACACTGAAGCTTTCTTT.

V gene TRBV12-5 combines with J gene TRBJ2-4; TRBD2 matches 10 bases. Trimming cost V 3 bases and J 2 bases; bases outside gene matches: 7. The CDR3 has 17 amino acids. Germline CDR1 reads LGHNT; CDR2 reads FRNRAP. The CDR3 is CASGLQAGGLSKNIQYF. The CDR3 DNA is TGTGCTAGTGGTTTACAAGCGGGGGGGCTGTCCAAAAACATTCAGTACTTC.

This rearrangement joins TRBV7-2 to TRBJ1-3, with TRBD1 matching over 7 bases. Germline V gene sequence: CDR1 SGHTA, CDR2 FQGNSA. The J segment lost 3 bases and the V segment lost 4 bases, leaving 9 bases of the junction unmatched. The CDR3 length is 16 residues. CDR3 in DNA: TGTGCCAGCAGCTCCCGGAGATACAGGGGTGGAAACACCATATATTTT. As protein: CASSSRRYRGGNTIYF. The full variable domain, completed using reference TRBV7-2 and TRBJ1-3, is GAGVSQSPSNKVTEKGKDVELRCDPISGHTALYWYRQSLGQGLEFLIYFQGNSAPDKSGLPSDRFSAERTGGSVSTLTIQRTQQEDSAVYLCASSSRRYRGGNTIYFGEGSWLTVV.

There are a few counts of this clone. The chain uses TRBV6-2 or TRBV6-3 and TRBJ2-3, with a possible D match to TRBD2 (5 bases). Trimming took 3 bases from V and 5 from J, leaving 12 bases between them. This CDR3 is built from 14 residues. Germline V lookup: CDR1 MNHEY, CDR2 SVGEGT. As DNA, the CDR3 is TGTGCCAGCAGTTATAGATTAGCGAGAGATACGCAGTATTTT. Amino acids: CASSYRLARDTQYF.

The V call is TRBV18, the J call TRBJ1-2; D ambiguous. The CDR3 extends over 13 amino acids. The V gene's germline CDR1 is KGHSH and CDR2 LQKENI. The V and J ends lost 2 bases and 8 bases respectively, with 12 bases between them. The CDR3 region has the DNA TGTGCCAGCTCACCAGAGGGTGGAGAGGGCTACACCTTC. It encodes CASSPEGGEGYTF.

The chain links TRBV20-1 to TRBJ2-2, with 11 bases identical to TRBD1. The germline gives CDR1 DFQATT, CDR2 SNEGSKA (reference sequence). CDR3 length: 15 residues. After removal of 3 bases from V and 4 bases from J, the junction contained 4 bases not matched to a gene. CDR3 amino acids: CSASGQGATTGELFF. For the CDR3, the DNA is TGCAGTGCTAGTGGACAGGGGGCTACCACCGGGGAGCTGTTTTTT.

The chain joins TRBV5-1 to TRBJ2-2; 10 bases match TRBD1. The V segment lost 4 bases and the J segment 2 bases; nucleotides outside the gene matches: 8. CDR1 is SGHRS and CDR2 is YFSETQ in the germline V gene. This CDR3 has 17 amino acids. The CDR3 protein is CASSGMTGGLNTGELFF. The CDR3 DNA follows: TGCGCCAGCAGCGGGATGACAGGGGGCCTTAACACCGGGGAGCTGTTTTTT.

The V gene is TRBV21-1, the J gene TRBJ1-2; the D call in the table, TRBD1, was not verified against the DNA. TRBV21-1 is tagged as a pseudogene. The CDR3 runs to 12 residues. CDR3 DNA sequence: TGTGCCTCATCCCAGGGGGCGGAGGGCTACACCTTC. It is translated as CASSQGAEGYTF.

The rearrangement joins TRBV5-1 to TRBJ2-7; D possibly corresponds to TRBD1 (6 bases). Trimming pared 5 bases from V and 6 bases from J, leaving 15 bases between. This CDR3 region has 13 residues. The V gene's germline CDR1 is SGHRS and CDR2 YFSETQ. CDR3 sequence: CASSRDIPSEQYF. Written as DNA, the CDR3 is TGCGCCAGCAGTCGGGACATTCCCTCCGAGCAGTACTTC.

The chain uses TRBV7-9 and TRBJ2-1; 7 nucleotides agree with TRBD1. The V segment lost 8 bases and the J segment 6 bases; nucleotides outside the gene matches: 10. CDR1 SEHNR and CDR2 FQNEAQ come from the germline V gene (reference sequence). The CDR3 runs 14 residues. The DNA of the CDR3 is TGTGCCAGCGAGAGGGGGCTGGATGGCAATGAGCAGTTCTTC. It translates to CASERGLDGNEQFF.

This clone was detected only once. The V and J genes are TRBV7-9 and TRBJ1-3; 7 bases are shared with TRBD1. The length of the CDR3 is 15 residues. The germline gives CDR1 SEHNR, CDR2 FQNEAQ (reference sequence). The trim removed 5 bases at V and 1 base at J, leaving 5 bases unmatched. The CDR3 nucleotides read TGTGCCAGCAGCCGGGACAGACCATCTGGAAACACCATATATTTT. It specifies CASSRDRPSGNTIYF. The complete variable domain, with remaining parts taken from reference TRBV7-9 and TRBJ1-3, reads DTGVSQNPRHKITKRGQNVTFRCDPISEHNRLYWYRQTLGQGPEFLTYFQNEAQLEKSRLLSDRFSAERPKGSFSTLEIQRTEQGDSAMYLCASSRDRPSGNTIYFGEGSWLTVV.

The rearrangement joins TRBV25-1 to TRBJ2-4, with 8 bases that match TRBD1. CDR3 length: 16 residues. Germline V gives CDR1 MGHDK, CDR2 SYGVNS. J gave up 3 bases and V 3 bases, and 7 bases lay outside the gene matches. The CDR3 nucleotides read TGTGCCAGCAGTGATGGGGACAGGCCAATCAAAAACATTCAGTACTTC. Its protein product is CASSDGDRPIKNIQYF. Full variable domain (rest looked up from reference TRBV25-1 and TRBJ2-4): EADIYQTPRYLVIGTGKKITLECSQTMGHDKMYWYQQDPGMELHLIHYSYGVNSTEKGDLSSESTVSRIRTEHFPLTLESARPSHTSQYLCASSDGDRPIKNIQYFGAGTRLSVL.

The chain links TRBV7-6 to TRBJ2-1; 8 nucleotides agree with TRBD1. V trimming: 3 bases; J trimming: 5 bases; junction bases outside the gene matches: 6. Germline V gene data show CDR1 as SGHVS and CDR2 as FNYEAQ. The CDR3 consists of 15 residues. CDR3 coding DNA: TGTGCCAGCAGCTTTCCCGGGACAGGTAACAATGAGCAGTTCTTC. Protein sequence: CASSFPGTGNNEQFF.

J is TRBJ2-1 and V is TRBV7-9, with 11 bases fitting TRBD2. The trim removed 5 bases at V and 5 bases at J, leaving 5 bases unmatched. This CDR3 region has 15 residues. From germline, CDR1 is SEHNR and CDR2 FQNEAQ (reference sequence). In nucleotides, the CDR3 is TGTGCCAGCAGCCCACTAGCGGGGGCCCACAATGAGCAGTTCTTC. Its translation is CASSPLAGAHNEQFF.

The rearrangement links TRBV5-4 to TRBJ2-7; TRBD2 matches 10 bases. Germline V gene data show CDR1 as SGHNT and CDR2 as YYREEE (reference sequence). The CDR3 loop spans 14 amino acids. Germline trimming cut 2 bases from V and 4 bases from J; bases unmatched to any gene: 3. CDR3 in DNA: TGTGCCAGCAGCTTCGGACTAGCGGCGTACGAGCAGTACTTC. It is translated as CASSFGLAAYEQYF.

This clone was detected only once. CDR3 nucleotides: TGTGCCAGCAGCCCTCTCCCTCCACCGGGGGATTGGTCTGGCTACACCTTC. It yields the protein CASSPLPPPGDWSGYTF. The J gene is TRBJ1-2, the V gene TRBV3-1 (or the pseudogene TRBV3-2); tentatively, D is TRBD1 (5 bases). Trimming removed 4 bases from V and 7 bases from J, with 25 bases in between. Germline loops: CDR1 LGHDT, CDR2 YNNKEL (reference sequence). This CDR3 contains 17 residues.

The V gene is TRBV10-1, the J gene TRBJ2-1, with D unclear. The V and J ends lost 3 bases and 7 bases respectively, with 10 bases between them. CDR1 is WNHNN and CDR2 is SYGVQD in the germline V gene (reference sequence). The CDR3 loop spans 13 amino acids. The DNA of the CDR3 is TGCGCCAGCAGTGACGGTCCGAGGAATGAGCAGTTCTTC. Translated: CASSDGPRNEQFF.

The V and J genes are TRBV6-6 and TRBJ1-4; no definite D call. This CDR3 spans 15 amino acids. The germline CDR1 and CDR2 sequences are MNHNY and SVGAGI (reference sequence). V gave up 8 bases and J gave up 3 bases, with 16 bases separating them. CDR3 in DNA: TGTGCCAGCCTTCAAAGGGAGGGCCCTAATGAAAAACTGTTTTTT. Translating it yields CASLQREGPNEKLFF.